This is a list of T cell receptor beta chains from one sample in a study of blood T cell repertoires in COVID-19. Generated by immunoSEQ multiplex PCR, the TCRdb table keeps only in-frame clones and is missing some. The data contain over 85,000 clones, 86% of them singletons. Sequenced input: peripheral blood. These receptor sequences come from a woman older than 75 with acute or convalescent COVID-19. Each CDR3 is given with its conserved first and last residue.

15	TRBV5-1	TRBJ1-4	CASSLRGTGVEKLFF
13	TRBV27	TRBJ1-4	CASSREPNEKLFF
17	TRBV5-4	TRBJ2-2	CASSLGLAGGLPGELFF
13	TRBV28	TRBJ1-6	CATLFGGGSALHF
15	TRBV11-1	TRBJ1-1	CASSGRDRGQTEAFF
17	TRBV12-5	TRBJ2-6	CASGLTYNLGGVPVLTF
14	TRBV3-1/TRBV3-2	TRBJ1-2	CASSQLTGNYGYTF
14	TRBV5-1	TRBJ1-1	CASSLLELGTEAFF
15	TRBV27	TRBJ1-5	CASSFPFARGQPQHF
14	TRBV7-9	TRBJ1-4	CASSPGTQNEKLFF
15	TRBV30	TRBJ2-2	CAWSLLFEGTGELFF